This T cell receptor (beta chain) was recorded in a study of beta chain features in type 1 diabetes. Donors underwent one heparinised blood draw, about 0.12 L on average. The V and J ends lost 1 base and 2 bases respectively, with 8 bases between them. The CDR3 loop spans 14 amino acids. Germline V gives CDR1 LGHNA, CDR2 YNFKEQ. The investigators reverse transcribed all of the isolated RNA, so they sequenced expressed TCRB transcripts. Only in-frame clones appear in the TCRdb table, and some are missing; sequencing was by immunoSEQ multiplex PCR. The data hold roughly 150,000 clones, with 11% observed a single time.

The TCR was taken from a man younger than 30 in good health. This chain connects TRBV4-2 to TRBJ1-2; TRBD1 might be the D (5 bases). Sequenced sample: central memory CD4+ T cells from blood. Here the CDR3 DNA reads TGTGCCAGCAGCCAAGCAGGGAACAACTATGGCTACACCTTC. Protein: CASSQAGNNYGYTF.